Following are 25 T cell receptor beta chains from one sample sequenced in a study of T cell clones after liver transplantation. The table came from immunoSEQ multiplex PCR; TCRdb's copy has only in-frame clones and leaves some out. The table has about 120,000 clones, about nine tenths seen once. The sample was CD4+ T cells from blood, taken 12 months after liver transplant. These receptor sequences come from a human patient who received a liver transplant. Some of the T cells might come from the graft donor.

This chain uses TRBV7-3 with TRBJ2-7; TRBD2 aligns across 7 bases. The CDR3 has 13 amino acids. The germline CDR1 and CDR2 sequences are SGHTA and FQGTGA. V lost 9 bases to trimming and J lost 4 bases; unmatched junction nucleotides: 9. CDR3 residues: CAREGSGPYEQYF. The CDR3 nucleotides are TGTGCCAGGGAGGGTAGCGGGCCTTACGAGCAGTACTTC.

This clone came up once. This rearrangement joins TRBV7-3 to TRBJ2-5; D gene unclear. The V and J ends lost 5 bases and 5 bases respectively, with 12 bases between them. This CDR3 spans 13 amino acids. Germline CDR1 SGHTA, CDR2 FQGTGA. CDR3 coding DNA: TGTGCCAGCAGCCTGACGGCAGAGGAGACCCAGTACTTC. This sequence encodes CASSLTAEETQYF.

This chain joins TRBV7-9 and TRBJ2-7, with TRBD1 matching over 12 bases. The CDR3 loop spans 15 amino acids. CDR1 is SEHNR, CDR2 FQNEAQ, per germline (reference sequence). J gave up 5 bases and V 5 bases, and 7 bases lay outside the gene matches. The CDR3 nucleotides read TGTGCCAGCAGCGCGCTCGGGACAGGGGGCGACGAGCAGTACTTC. As protein: CASSALGTGGDEQYF.

The rearrangement joins TRBV7-2 to TRBJ2-1, with 9 bases matching TRBD2. The length of the CDR3 is 15 residues. In germline, CDR1 is SGHTA, CDR2 FQGNSA. J was trimmed by 3 bases and V by 5 bases; bases with no gene match: 5. This CDR3 is CASSQREVLYNEQFF. CDR3 coding DNA: TGTGCCAGCAGCCAGCGGGAGGTCCTCTACAATGAGCAGTTCTTC.

The rearrangement joins TRBV6-5 to TRBJ2-5; 8 bases are a match to TRBD1. The better agreement between TRBJ2-7 and the DNA end casts doubt on the J call. Germline loops: CDR1 MNHEY, CDR2 SVGAGI. The length of the CDR3 is 14 residues. CDR3 region: CASSIRGQGYEQYF. The CDR3 nucleotides are TGTGCCAGCAGTATAAGAGGACAGGGTTACGAGCAGTACTTC.

V and J are TRBV19 and TRBJ1-1; 9 bases fit TRBD1. Germline V gene sequence: CDR1 LNHDA, CDR2 SQIVND (reference sequence). The CDR3 runs to 15 residues. V gave up 10 bases and J gave up 9 bases; unmatched junction bases: 18. CDR3 bases: TGTGCCACCGAACCCCCAACACCGGGACAGGGTCAAGCTTTCTTT. Its translation: CATEPPTPGQGQAFF.

The chain combines TRBV5-1 with TRBJ1-2; D is unclear. This CDR3 is 14 amino acids long. Germline CDR1 reads SGHRS; CDR2 reads YFSETQ. The V gene lost 0 bases and the J gene lost 0 bases, with 6 bases spanning the gap. This CDR3 reads CASSLGGANYGYTF. The DNA for the CDR3 is TGCGCCAGCAGCTTGGGAGGCGCTAACTATGGCTACACCTTC.

This clone was recorded once. The V gene is TRBV5-1, the J gene TRBJ2-1; TRBD2 matches 7 bases. CDR1 and CDR2 from the germline V gene are SGHRS and YFSETQ. The CDR3 consists of 15 residues. Unmatched junction bases numbered 12, after V lost 2 bases and J lost 10 bases. The CDR3 loop is CASSFSLPQLAEQFF. The CDR3 coding sequence is TGCGCCAGCAGCTTTTCTCTACCTCAACTAGCGGAGCAGTTCTTC.

CDR3 in amino acids: CASSLADTQYF. CDR3 sequence (DNA): TGTGCCAGCAGTTTAGCAGATACGCAGTATTTT. The V and J genes are TRBV27 and TRBJ2-3; D remains unclear. V lost 2 bases, J lost 4 bases, and 1 base lay in between. CDR1 is MNHEY and CDR2 is SMNVEV in the germline V gene (reference sequence). The CDR3 has 11 amino acids.

The gene calls are TRBV15 and TRBJ1-3; D unclear. Germline lookup yields CDR1 LNHNV and CDR2 YYDKDF (reference sequence). V shed 0 bases and J shed 0 bases, with 6 bases lying between them. This CDR3 has 15 residues. The CDR3 spells CATSRDPVSGNTIYF. The CDR3, as DNA: TGTGCCACCAGCAGAGATCCGGTCTCTGGAAACACCATATATTTT.

This clone was seen once. The J gene is TRBJ2-1, the V gene TRBV7-6; D is unresolved. V lost 2 bases and J 5 bases, leaving 4 bases between the germline ends. This CDR3 has 12 residues. Per the germline V gene, CDR1 is SGHVS and CDR2 is FNYEAQ. DNA for the CDR3: TGTGCCAGCAGCTTAACCCACAATGAGCAGTTCTTC. Translation: CASSLTHNEQFF.

This chain links TRBV29-1 with TRBJ2-7; possibly TRBD1 for D (5 bases). The CDR3 runs to 15 residues. Germline CDR1 is SQVTM and CDR2 is ANQGSEA. Trimming removed 4 bases from V and 0 bases from J, with 16 bases in between. CDR3: CSVASGWKPSYEQYF. CDR3 DNA sequence: TGCAGCGTTGCTTCAGGGTGGAAACCCTCCTACGAGCAGTACTTC.

V usage is TRBV9 and J usage is TRBJ1-3; no definite D call. Germline V CDR1 and CDR2: SGDLS, YYNGEE. With 3 bases removed from V and 4 bases from J, the gap between germline ends came to 17 bases. The CDR3 has 16 residues. The CDR3 region is CASSDREAPRGNTIYF. The CDR3 bases are TGTGCCAGCAGCGACCGTGAGGCCCCAAGGGGAAACACCATATATTTT.

The chain combines TRBV10-3 with TRBJ2-7; 9 nucleotides match TRBD1. The V gene's germline CDR1 is ENHRY and CDR2 SYGVKD. CDR3 length: 13 amino acids. V dropped 4 bases and J dropped 6; count of bases not matched to a gene: 4. The CDR3 region has the DNA TGTGCCATCAGTGTGGACAGGGGTGGCGAGCAGTACTTC. Its translation: CAISVDRGGEQYF.

V usage is TRBV7-2 and J usage is TRBJ2-5; D is possibly TRBD1 or TRBD2 (5 bases each). Germline V gene lookup returns CDR1 SGHTA and CDR2 FQGNSA. Trimming left V 0 bases short and J 5 bases short, with 16 bases between. CDR3 length: 16 amino acids. In DNA, the CDR3 is TGTGCCAGCAGCTTAGCGTCTAGGGACGAGTGGGAGACCCAGTACTTC. This codes for CASSLASRDEWETQYF.

As to this clone: Other DNA sequences within the sample encode an identical CDR3. J is TRBJ1-5 and V is TRBV14, with D uncertain. Germline lookup yields CDR1 SGHDN and CDR2 FVKESK. V was shortened by 1 base and J by 4 bases, with 2 bases between the two germline ends. This CDR3 region has 12 residues. CDR3 coding DNA: TGTGCCAGCAGCCAAGGGAATCAGCCCCAGCATTTT. It yields the protein CASSQGNQPQHF.

This rearrangement joins TRBV5-5 to TRBJ1-1; D ambiguous. The germline V gene has CDR1 SGHKS and CDR2 YYEKEE (reference sequence). This CDR3 has 14 amino acids. The V end was cut by 1 base, the J end by 1 base, with 8 bases between. CDR3 protein: CASSLWESNTEAFF. The CDR3 DNA reads TGTGCCAGCAGCTTGTGGGAGTCGAACACTGAAGCTTTCTTT.

This clone was detected once. This chain joins TRBV11-2 and TRBJ2-4; no clear D. The CDR3 sequence is 16 residues long. Germline assignment: CDR1 SGHAT and CDR2 FQNNGV. V dropped 1 base and J dropped 0 bases, with 10 bases sitting between them. The CDR3 nucleotides are TGTGCCAGCAGCTTAGGGGTGTCTTTAGCCAAAAACATTCAGTACTTC. Translation gives CASSLGVSLAKNIQYF. The full variable domain, in which reference TRBV11-2 and TRBJ2-4 provide the parts outside the CDR3, is EAGVAQSPRYKIIEKRQSVAFWCNPISGHATLYWYQQILGQGPKLLIQFQNNGVVDDSQLPKDRFSAERLKGVDSTLKIQPAKLEDSAVYLCASSLGVSLAKNIQYFGAGTRLSVL.

This chain joins TRBV29-1 and TRBJ1-3; D call uncertain. Germline CDR1 is SQVTM and CDR2 is ANQGSEA. The CDR3 is 12 amino acids. Trimming stripped 4 bases from V and 0 bases from J, with 4 bases between. The DNA for the CDR3 is TGCAGCGTTGTCGACTCTGGAAACACCATATATTTT. This sequence encodes CSVVDSGNTIYF.

In its sample, this clone was seen a few times. The chain recombines TRBV6-1 with TRBJ1-3; D is uncertain. The length of the CDR3 is 15 residues. From germline, CDR1 is MNHNS and CDR2 SASEGT. The V end lost 1 base, the J end lost 0 bases, and 7 bases lay between the germline ends. The CDR3 is CASSEDNFSGNTIYF. The CDR3 bases are TGTGCCAGCAGTGAAGATAACTTCTCTGGAAACACCATATATTTT.

This clone was picked up one time. The gene calls are TRBV7-3 and TRBJ2-1, with 12 nucleotides matching TRBD2. The V gene's germline CDR1 is SGHTA and CDR2 FQGTGA. CDR3 length: 17 amino acids. J gave up 2 bases and V 0 bases, and 2 bases lay outside the gene matches. The CDR3 is CASSLTRTSGTYNEQFF. The CDR3 nucleotides read TGTGCCAGCAGCTTAACCAGGACTAGCGGGACCTACAATGAGCAGTTCTTC.

The rearrangement joins TRBV7-7 to TRBJ2-1; 8 bases map to TRBD2. CDR1 and CDR2 from the germline V gene are SSHAT and FNYEAQ (reference sequence). V shed 5 bases, J shed 4 bases, and the junction held 7 bases outside the gene matches. This CDR3 comprises 15 residues. In DNA form, the CDR3 reads TGTGCCAGCAGCGCCGGACTAGCTGGTTACAATGAGCAGTTCTTC. Its translation is CASSAGLAGYNEQFF. Variable domain in full (rest from reference TRBV7-7 and TRBJ2-1): GAGVSQSPRYKVTKRGQDVTLRCDPISSHATLYWYQQALGQGPEFLTYFNYEAQPDKSGLPSDRFSAERPEGSISTLTIQRTEQRDSAMYRCASSAGLAGYNEQFFGPGTRLTVL.

The CDR3 DNA reads as TGTGCCAGCAGTTTAAGTCTTGACTATGGCTACACCTTC. It specifies CASSLSLDYGYTF. This sequence joins TRBV27 and TRBJ1-2, with D unclear. The V gene lost 2 bases and the J gene lost 3 bases, with 7 bases spanning the gap. The CDR3 totals 13 residues. Germline V gives CDR1 MNHEY, CDR2 SMNVEV (reference sequence).

Written as DNA, the CDR3 is TGTGCCAGCAGCTTGTCACAGGGCGAGAATACGCAGTATTTT. As protein: CASSLSQGENTQYF. The V call is TRBV5-4, the J call TRBJ2-3; TRBD1 is a possible D gene (6 bases). Trimming took 1 base from V and 7 from J, leaving 13 bases between them. The V gene's germline CDR1 is SGHNT and CDR2 YYREEE (reference sequence). CDR3 length: 14 residues.

This clone was seen only once. The chain has TRBV9 and TRBJ2-5, with TRBD2 identical over 7 bases. Germline-derived CDR1 and CDR2 are SGDLS and YYNGEE. This CDR3 has 15 residues. The V and J ends lost 1 base and 4 bases, in that order; junction bases with no gene match: 7. The CDR3 protein is CASSVSAGVRETQYF. The CDR3 DNA reads as TGTGCCAGCAGCGTAAGCGCGGGAGTTCGAGAGACCCAGTACTTC.